Listed below are T cell receptor beta chains from one sample, sequenced in a study of blood T cell repertoires in COVID-19. Clones were sequenced by immunoSEQ multiplex PCR, and TCRdb holds only the in-frame ones, with some missing. Of about 140,000 clones listed, approximately 88% are singletons. Sequenced sample: peripheral blood. These receptors all stem from a woman in her forties or fifties with acute or convalescent COVID-19. The CDR3 runs from the conserved cysteine through the conserved F or W. D genes are given only for firm matches. Not all rows give a size; the values are once, few, many and, for expanded clones, a class.

size	V	D	J	CDR3	DNA
-	TRBV5-1	-	TRBJ2-5	CASSSTGLIQETQYF	TGCGCCAGCAGCTCCACTGGACTGATCCAAGAGACCCAGTACTTC
-	TRBV3-1/TRBV3-2	-	TRBJ1-1	CASSTTENTEAFF	TGTGCCAGCAGCACCACAGAGAACACTGAAGCTTTCTTT
-	TRBV19	-	TRBJ1-1	CASSLGGVSGTEAFF	TGTGCCAGTAGTCTGGGGGGAGTCTCGGGCACTGAAGCTTTCTTT
-	TRBV7-6	-	TRBJ2-1	CASSLERGTYNEQFF	TGTGCCAGCAGCTTAGAACGGGGGACCTACAATGAGCAGTTCTTC
-	TRBV18	TRBD1	TRBJ2-3	CASSPPPGGATDTQYF	TGTGCCAGCTCACCACCCCCAGGGGGCGCGACAGATACGCAGTATTTT
-	TRBV19	TRBD2	TRBJ2-1	CASSSRSSGRGNEQFF	TGTGCCAGTAGTTCTCGGTCTAGCGGGAGGGGGAATGAGCAGTTCTTC
-	TRBV6-2/TRBV6-3	-	TRBJ1-5	CASSPQDRNQPQHF	TGTGCCAGCAGCCCTCAGGACAGAAATCAGCCCCAGCATTTT
once	TRBV2	TRBD2	TRBJ2-5	CASSASGRARETQYF	TGTGCCAGCAGCGCTAGCGGGAGGGCCAGGGAGACCCAGTACTTC
once	TRBV2	TRBD1	TRBJ1-1	CASRTDRVNTEAFF	TGTGCCAGCAGAACTGACAGGGTGAACACTGAAGCTTTCTTT
-	TRBV24-1	-	TRBJ1-5	CATSDLKQGGGNQPQHF	TGTGCCACCAGTGATTTGAAGCAGGGAGGGGGCAATCAGCCCCAGCATTTT
-	TRBV6-1	-	TRBJ1-5	CASSESRAQHF	TGTGCCAGCAGTGAATCCCGGGCCCAGCATTTT
-	TRBV18	TRBD1	TRBJ1-2	CASSPAGQGARGYTF	TGTGCCAGCTCACCGGCCGGACAGGGGGCGCGTGGCTACACCTTC
-	TRBV4-2	-	TRBJ1-2	CASSQEVEPREAGGYTF	TGTGCCAGCAGCCAAGAGGTCGAACCGAGGGAGGCGGGTGGCTACACCTTC
-	TRBV18	-	TRBJ1-3	CASSQTDIGNTIYF	TGTGCCAGCTCACAGACAGACATAGGAAACACCATATATTTT
-	TRBV10-1	TRBD2	TRBJ2-5	CAPRGTSGVQETQYF	TGCGCCCCCAGGGGAACTAGCGGGGTCCAAGAGACCCAGTACTTC
-	TRBV27	-	TRBJ2-5	CASSFTDRETQYF	TGTGCCAGCAGTTTCACTGACAGAGAGACCCAGTACTTC
-	TRBV24-1	TRBD1	TRBJ1-2	CATSDSTGGGYTF	TGTGCCACCAGTGATTCGACAGGGGGAGGCTACACCTTC
-	TRBV9	TRBD2	TRBJ2-1	CASSVSLAVKDEQFF	TGTGCCAGCAGCGTTTCACTAGCGGTCAAGGATGAGCAGTTCTTC